A single sample gave rise to the 26 T cell receptor beta chains below, sequenced in a study of cytomegalovirus exposure and HLA in healthy donors. Sequenced by immunoSEQ multiplex PCR; TCRdb stores in-frame clones only, minus some. The data contain under 300,000 clones, around 91% of them singletons. Sequencing was done on a sample of PBMCs. These receptors all stem from a woman aged 18 to 35 in good health and CMV-seronegative.

The CDR3 DNA is TGTGCCAGTAGTACCACCCCCTTGACAGGCAAAACCTACGAGCAGTACTTC. This encodes CASSTTPLTGKTYEQYF. The J gene is TRBJ2-7, the V gene TRBV19; the D gene is possibly TRBD1 (6 bases). V was shortened by 4 bases and J by 2 bases, with 21 bases between the two germline ends. The CDR3 extends over 17 amino acids. Germline CDR1 and CDR2: LNHDA and SQIVND (reference sequence).

The chain links TRBV7-8 to TRBJ1-1; maybe TRBD1 (6 bases). This CDR3 spans 14 amino acids. CDR1 and CDR2 (germline): SGHVS, FQNEAQ. Trimming stripped 2 bases from V and 5 bases from J, with 12 bases between. The CDR3 nucleotides read TGTGCCAGCAGCTTACCAGGGGCGCAAACTGAAGCTTTCTTT. This translates into CASSLPGAQTEAFF.

The chain couples TRBV4-3 to TRBJ2-5, with TRBD2 matching 7 bases. Unmatched junction bases numbered 9, after V lost 0 bases and J lost 5 bases. Germline CDR1 reads LGHNA; CDR2 reads YSLEER. The CDR3 loop spans 16 amino acids. The CDR3 loop is CASSQDSRGGYETQYF. The CDR3 DNA sequence: TGCGCCAGCAGCCAAGACTCACGCGGGGGATATGAGACCCAGTACTTC.

V gene TRBV4-3 combines with J gene TRBJ2-3; 7 bases align to TRBD2. The ends lost 0 bases at V and 15 bases at J; junction bases unmatched: 9. The germline V gene has CDR1 LGHNA and CDR2 YSLEER. The CDR3 is 13 residues long. In nucleotides, the CDR3 is TGCGCCAGCAGCCAAGATCTTTCTACGGGACTATATTTT. Its translation is CASSQDLSTGLYF.

This chain's CDR3 is CASSLALRHLSSYEQYV. Written as DNA, the CDR3 is TGTGCCAGCAGCTTGGCCCTGAGACACCTAAGCTCCTACGAGCAGTACGTC. The rearrangement joins TRBV5-6 to TRBJ2-7; D is unresolved. The CDR3 consists of 17 residues. Trimming shortened V by 0 bases and J by 0 bases, and 16 bases separated the two germline ends. Germline V gene sequence: CDR1 SGHDT, CDR2 YYEEEE.

This clone was counted once. The V call is TRBV7-9, the J call TRBJ2-5, with D perhaps matching TRBD2 (5 bases). The CDR3 is 15 residues long. V was shortened by 0 bases and J by 5 bases, with 13 bases between the two germline ends. Germline values: CDR1 SEHNR, CDR2 FQNEAQ (reference sequence). The CDR3 sequence: CASSLAGLPGETQYF. The CDR3 DNA reads TGTGCCAGCAGCTTAGCCGGACTGCCGGGGGAGACCCAGTACTTC.

The rearrangement links TRBV2 to TRBJ1-5, with TRBD1 as a possible D gene (5 bases). Germline loops: CDR1 SNHLY, CDR2 FYNNEI. The CDR3 has 14 amino acids. V lost 4 bases and J 6 bases, leaving 13 bases between the germline ends. CDR3 DNA: TGTGCCAGCAGTGGGGGCTGGGTCACTCAGCCCCAGCATTTT. Translation gives CASSGGWVTQPQHF.

This chain uses TRBV11-3 with TRBJ2-5; 7 nucleotides line up with TRBD1. Germline loops: CDR1 SGHNT, CDR2 YENEEA. The CDR3 contains 13 residues. V shed 5 bases, J shed 5 bases, and the junction held 5 bases outside the gene matches. The CDR3 sequence: CASSVRDSETQYF. The CDR3 DNA reads TGTGCCAGCAGCGTCCGGGACAGTGAGACCCAGTACTTC.

In its sample, this clone was seen once. The rearrangement uses TRBV4-1 and TRBJ1-2, with D perhaps TRBD1 (5 bases). V was shortened by 0 bases and J by 1 base, with 6 bases between the two germline ends. The V gene's germline CDR1 is MGHRA and CDR2 YSYEKL. CDR3 length equals 14 residues. CDR3: CASSQEDINYGYTF. The CDR3 bases are TGCGCCAGCAGCCAAGAGGACATTAACTATGGCTACACCTTC.

The chain links TRBV28 to TRBJ1-3; TRBD1 matches 10 bases. CDR1 is MDHEN, CDR2 SYDVKM, per germline. The CDR3 has 15 amino acids. Germline trimming cut 6 bases from V and 8 bases from J; bases unmatched to any gene: 10. The DNA of the CDR3 is TGTGCCAGCAGGACTATGACAGGGGGCGGGTACACCATATATTTT. This codes for CASRTMTGGGYTIYF.

The gene calls are TRBV18 and TRBJ2-7, with D possibly matching TRBD2 (7 bases). Trimming removed 2 bases at V and 4 bases at J, with 12 bases between. Germline V gene data show CDR1 as KGHSH and CDR2 as LQKENI. The CDR3 consists of 14 residues. Here the CDR3 reads CASSPSGGSYEQYV. The CDR3 DNA is TGTGCCAGCTCACCATCGGGGGGCTCATACGAGCAGTACGTC.

The chain employs TRBV2 and TRBJ2-5, with TRBD2 matching over 12 bases. CDR1 is SNHLY, CDR2 FYNNEI, per germline. The trim removed 7 bases at V and 3 bases at J, leaving 6 bases unmatched. CDR3 length: 15 amino acids. DNA for the CDR3: TGTGCCAGCACCAGACTAGCGGGGGATAAAGAGACCCAGTACTTC. This encodes CASTRLAGDKETQYF.

The rearrangement links TRBV15 to TRBJ1-2; 9 bases are a match to TRBD1. The CDR3 has 17 residues. Germline loops: CDR1 LNHNV, CDR2 YYDKDF (reference sequence). V trimming: 5 bases; J trimming: 4 bases; junction bases outside the gene matches: 14. The CDR3 spells CATSRVTGGYPLYGYTF. CDR3 bases: TGTGCCACCAGCCGTGTGACAGGGGGTTATCCGCTCTATGGCTACACCTTC.

The chain is built from TRBV6-5 and TRBJ1-1; TRBD1 agrees at 9 bases. After removal of 0 bases from V and 6 bases from J, the junction contained 5 bases not matched to a gene. Germline V gene sequence: CDR1 MNHEY, CDR2 SVGAGI. The CDR3 covers 15 residues. The CDR3: CASSYSNRGQAEAFF. The CDR3 coding sequence is TGTGCCAGCAGTTACTCGAACAGGGGGCAGGCTGAAGCTTTCTTT.

To note about this clone: Relative to the germline gene, one junction end is altered; a read error may explain this. The chain employs TRBV2 and TRBJ2-7; 8 bases agree with TRBD1. This CDR3 region has 15 residues. Germline-derived CDR1 and CDR2 are SNHLY and FYNNEI. This chain's CDR3 is CLPLRDRTGKLEQYF. The CDR3 DNA is TGCCTACCCCTTCGCGATAGGACAGGGAAGCTCGAGCAGTACTTC.

The chain employs TRBV6-1 and TRBJ2-7; D perhaps matches TRBD1 (5 bases). Germline CDR1 and CDR2: MNHNS and SASEGT. The CDR3 sequence is 15 residues long. The V and J ends lost 2 bases and 6 bases respectively, with 17 bases between them. The CDR3 here is CASSEYEDKGPEQYV. CDR3 nucleotide sequence: TGTGCCAGCAGTGAATATGAGGACAAGGGCCCCGAGCAGTACGTC.

In this sample, this clone turned up once. The V call is TRBV27, the J call TRBJ2-2, with 12 bases aligning to TRBD2. Germline lookup yields CDR1 MNHEY and CDR2 SMNVEV (reference sequence). The V gene end was trimmed by 2 bases and the J gene end by 4 bases; junction bases not matched to a gene: 5. The CDR3 is 17 residues long. Here the CDR3 DNA reads TGTGCCAGCAGTTTACTAGCGGGGGGGCACGGCACCGGGGAGCTGTTTTTT. Translated: CASSLLAGGHGTGELFF.

The V gene is TRBV6-4, the J gene TRBJ2-3; 7 nucleotides line up with TRBD1. Per germline, CDR1 MRHNA and CDR2 SNTAGT. V lost 3 bases, J lost 4 bases, and 1 base stayed unmatched. The CDR3 is 13 amino acids. CDR3 bases: TGTGCCAGCAGTGAACAGGGGCCAGATACGCAGTATTTT. This codes for CASSEQGPDTQYF.

The rearrangement uses TRBV19 and TRBJ1-5; TRBD1 might be the D (6 bases). Germline V gene data show CDR1 as LNHDA and CDR2 as SQIVND (reference sequence). The CDR3 is 15 amino acids. V lost 4 bases, J lost 8 bases, and 18 bases lay in between. The CDR3 here is CASSTKSTGGKPQHF. The CDR3, as DNA: TGTGCCAGTAGTACGAAATCGACAGGTGGAAAGCCCCAGCATTTT.

About this clone itself: The same CDR3 is also encoded by other DNA sequences in this sample. This rearrangement joins TRBV5-4 to TRBJ2-3, with D unresolved. The CDR3 length is 13 residues. CDR1 and CDR2 (germline): SGHNT, YYREEE (reference sequence). Trimming pared 1 base from V and 1 base from J, leaving 4 bases between. CDR3 amino acids: CASSLQGTDTQYF. CDR3 nucleotide sequence: TGTGCCAGCAGCTTGCAGGGCACAGATACGCAGTATTTT.

V and J are TRBV9 and TRBJ2-7, with a tentative D call TRBD1 (6 bases). V lost 4 bases and J lost 0, with 11 bases in between. The germline V gene has CDR1 SGDLS and CDR2 YYNGEE. The CDR3 is made up of 14 amino acids. The CDR3 bases are TGTGCCAGCAGCCCAAGGACAGCCTCCTACGAGCAGTACTTC. Translating it yields CASSPRTASYEQYF.

J is TRBJ2-7 and V is TRBV11-2; 7 bases align to TRBD2. Germline CDR1 is SGHAT and CDR2 is FQNNGV. There are 14 residues in the CDR3. J gave up 2 bases and V 0 bases, and 1 base lay outside the gene matches. CDR3 DNA: TGTGCCAGCAGCTTAGATGGGGGGGCCTACGAGCAGTACGTC. Protein sequence: CASSLDGGAYEQYV.

This chain joins TRBV11-2 and TRBJ2-1, with D unclear. Germline lookup yields CDR1 SGHAT and CDR2 FQNNGV. The CDR3 totals 15 residues. V was trimmed by 3 bases and J by 6 bases, leaving 15 bases between them. In DNA, the CDR3 is TGTGCCAGCAGCTTGGAACTATCTACCCTCAATGAGCAGTTCTTC. Amino acids: CASSLELSTLNEQFF.

The gene calls are TRBV1 and TRBJ2-2; the table gives TRBD1 as D, unverified against the DNA. TRBV1 is tagged as a pseudogene. The CDR3 has 12 amino acids. In DNA form, the CDR3 reads TGCACCAGCAGCCGCACATCCGGGGAGCTGTTTTTT. Translation gives CTSSRTSGELFF.

V is TRBV7-6 and J is TRBJ2-6; 9 bases align to TRBD1. The CDR3 runs 19 residues. CDR1 SGHVS and CDR2 FNYEAQ come from the germline V gene. The V and J ends lost 5 bases and 1 base, in that order; junction bases with no gene match: 12. This CDR3 reads CASSPTGGWEGSGANVLTF. The CDR3 region has the DNA TGTGCCAGCAGCCCGACAGGGGGTTGGGAAGGGTCTGGGGCCAACGTCCTGACTTTC.

On this clone itself: Its ends do not fully match the called genes, so a read error is possible. The chain employs TRBV2 and TRBJ2-5; 8 bases align to TRBD2. Germline CDR1 is SNHLY and CDR2 is FYNNEI. This CDR3 spans 14 amino acids. The CDR3 region is CATGLGGKRETQHF. The CDR3 region has the DNA TGTGCCACCGGGCTAGGTGGGAAGCGGGAGACCCAGCACTTC. Full variable domain (rest looked up from reference TRBV2 and TRBJ2-5): EPEVTQTPSHQVTQMGQEVILRCVPISNHLYFYWYRQILGQKVEFLVSFYNNEISEKSEIFDDQFSVERPDGSNFTLKIRSTKLEDSAMYFCATGLGGKRETQHFGPGTRLLVL.